Listed here are 3 T cell receptor beta chains from one sample, sequenced in a study of shared clonotypes between healthy human individuals. Positively selected for CCR7, the CD45RO-negative cells used as naive CD8 cells excluded terminally differentiated effector memory CD45RA+ cells. The protocol was immunoSEQ multiplex PCR, while the TCRdb copy is restricted to in-frame clones and leaves out a portion. Found here are some 2 million clones, 85% to 95% of them singletons; the top ten hold 0.85% to 1.3%. The sample was naive CD8+ T cells sorted from blood. Receptors originate from a young man in good health.

Comment on this clone: This specimen includes other DNA sequences encoding the same CDR3. V usage is TRBV7-9 and J usage is TRBJ2-5; D is possibly TRBD1 (6 bases). The CDR3 is made up of 13 amino acids. Trimming took 5 bases from V and 2 from J, leaving 9 bases between them. Germline CDR1 SEHNR, CDR2 FQNEAQ (reference sequence). DNA of the CDR3: TGTGCCAGCAGCACAGGGTTACAAGAGACCCAGTACTTC. Translated: CASSTGLQETQYF.

A single count supports this clone. The V gene is TRBV6-6, the J gene TRBJ1-4; no firm D call. The CDR3 runs to 11 residues. V was trimmed by 4 bases and J by 5 bases, leaving 2 bases between them. CDR1 MNHNY and CDR2 SVGAGI come from the germline V gene (reference sequence). CDR3: CASSLNEKLFF. The CDR3 bases are TGTGCCAGCAGTTTGAATGAAAAACTGTTTTTT.

The chain couples TRBV4-1 to TRBJ1-5, with a weak D call TRBD1 (5 bases). This CDR3 has 15 residues. The V gene lost 0 bases and the J gene lost 6 bases, with 12 bases spanning the gap. The germline V gene encodes CDR1 MGHRA and CDR2 YSYEKL. For the CDR3, the DNA is TGCGCCAGCAGCCAAGAAAGGGGTTTCAGTCAGCCCCAGCATTTT. Translation: CASSQERGFSQPQHF.